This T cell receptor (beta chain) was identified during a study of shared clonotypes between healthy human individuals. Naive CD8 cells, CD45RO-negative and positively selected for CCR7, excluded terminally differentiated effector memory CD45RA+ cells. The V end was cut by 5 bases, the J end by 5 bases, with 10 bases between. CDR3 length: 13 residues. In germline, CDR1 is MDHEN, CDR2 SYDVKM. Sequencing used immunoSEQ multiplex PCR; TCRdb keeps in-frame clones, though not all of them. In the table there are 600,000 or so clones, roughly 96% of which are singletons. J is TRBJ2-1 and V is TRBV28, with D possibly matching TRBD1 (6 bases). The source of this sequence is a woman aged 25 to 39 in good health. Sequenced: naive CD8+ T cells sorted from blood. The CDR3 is CASSLGTNNEQFF. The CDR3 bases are TGTGCCAGCAGTCTGGGGACAAACAATGAGCAGTTCTTC.